Listed here are 20 T cell receptor beta chains from one sample, sequenced in a study of control samples from healthy donors and cancer patients. TCRdb's copy holds only in-frame clones and misses some; the assay was immunoSEQ multiplex PCR. Of over 60,000 clones listed, around nine tenths are singletons. Sample: PBMCs. Receptors were obtained from a woman in her fifties or sixties with head and neck cancer.

This chain links TRBV28 with TRBJ2-7; TRBD2 agrees at 16 bases. Losses at the gene ends were 6 bases for V and 4 bases for J; bases not matched to a gene: 24. Germline CDR1 MDHEN, CDR2 SYDVKM. This CDR3 has 22 residues. CDR3 region: CASRLVGTSGRGFLRSDYEQYF. The CDR3, as DNA: TGTGCCAGCAGACTCGTTGGGACTAGCGGGAGGGGATTCCTTAGGTCGGATTACGAGCAGTACTTC.

The gene calls are TRBV18 and TRBJ1-4; no definite D call. Trimming shortened V by 3 bases and J by 4 bases, and 9 bases separated the two germline ends. This CDR3 contains 14 residues. Germline assignment: CDR1 KGHSH and CDR2 LQKENI. CDR3 sequence: CASSPAPHNEKLFF. The CDR3 coding sequence is TGTGCCAGCTCACCCGCGCCGCATAATGAAAAACTGTTTTTT.

The chain joins TRBV30 to TRBJ1-2; 10 bases line up with TRBD1. The CDR3 has 16 amino acids. Germline V lookup: CDR1 GTSNPN, CDR2 SVGIG (reference sequence). The junction had 9 bases not matched to a gene; V was cut back by 3 bases and J by 2 bases. The CDR3 is CAWRALWDRGNYGYTF. The CDR3 DNA follows: TGTGCCTGGAGGGCATTGTGGGACAGGGGAAACTATGGCTACACCTTC.

The gene calls are TRBV18 and TRBJ2-7; D not resolved. Germline V CDR1 and CDR2: KGHSH, LQKENI. V was pared by 4 bases and J by 4 bases, with 17 bases between. The CDR3 spans 15 residues. CDR3 loop: CASSQPDPANYEQYF. CDR3 coding DNA: TGTGCCAGCTCACAACCCGATCCAGCAAATTACGAGCAGTACTTC.

V is TRBV12-3 or TRBV12-4 and J is TRBJ1-5; D gene uncertain. The V end was cut by 1 base, the J end by 5 bases, with 6 bases between. The CDR3 runs 13 residues. CDR3 in amino acids: CASSLDDYQPQHF. DNA of the CDR3: TGTGCCAGCAGTTTAGACGATTATCAGCCCCAGCATTTT.

This clone was counted only a few times. The chain uses TRBV18 and TRBJ2-2, with unresolved D. Germline assignment: CDR1 KGHSH and CDR2 LQKENI. Trimming took off 3 bases at V and 0 bases at J, with 11 bases between the two ends. The length of the CDR3 is 16 residues. The CDR3 loop is CASSPGSSSNTGELFF. The CDR3 DNA follows: TGTGCCAGCTCACCCGGCTCTAGTTCGAACACCGGGGAGCTGTTTTTT.

V is TRBV5-1 and J is TRBJ2-1; D is unresolved. The CDR3 length is 15 residues. V was pared by 0 bases and J by 1 base, with 8 bases between. CDR1 is SGHRS, CDR2 YFSETQ, per germline. The CDR3 region has the DNA TGCGCCAGCAGCTTGGTGGCTGGATCCTACAATGAGCAGTTCTTC. As protein: CASSLVAGSYNEQFF. The full variable domain, rest sourced from reference TRBV5-1 and TRBJ2-1, is KAGVTQTPRYLIKTRGQQVTLSCSPISGHRSVSWYQQTPGQGLQFLFEYFSETQRNKGNFPGRFSGRQFSNSRSEMNVSTLELGDSALYLCASSLVAGSYNEQFFGPGTRLTVL.

The chain recombines TRBV30 with TRBJ2-1; D gene uncertain. V was shortened by 2 bases and J by 6 bases, with 11 bases between the two germline ends. The CDR3 totals 13 residues. The germline V gene has CDR1 GTSNPN and CDR2 SVGIG (reference sequence). The CDR3 sequence: CAWSSNTGNEQFF. CDR3 DNA sequence: TGTGCCTGGAGTTCGAATACGGGCAATGAGCAGTTCTTC.

The count of this clone is one. V is TRBV19 and J is TRBJ2-1; D could derive from TRBD1 or TRBD2 (6 bases each). The V gene's germline CDR1 is LNHDA and CDR2 SQIVND (reference sequence). V was pared by 0 bases and J by 12 bases, with 15 bases between. The CDR3 covers 14 residues. Here the CDR3 reads CASSIEGGTKGQFF. CDR3 nucleotides: TGTGCCAGTAGTATAGAAGGGGGGACCAAGGGGCAGTTCTTC.

The chain has TRBV19 and TRBJ2-5; D is tentatively TRBD1 or TRBD2 (5 bases each). V was cut by 5 bases and J by 2 bases, with 12 bases left in between. The CDR3 runs to 14 residues. Germline V gene data show CDR1 as LNHDA and CDR2 as SQIVND (reference sequence). CDR3 nucleotides: TGTGCCAGTAGTTCCCCGGGGCGGCAAGAGACCCAGTACTTC. Residues: CASSSPGRQETQYF.

The chain couples TRBV12-5 to TRBJ1-5, with 7 bases that match TRBD1. The CDR3 consists of 16 residues. The J segment lost 1 base and the V segment lost 5 bases, leaving 8 bases of the junction unmatched. Germline values: CDR1 LGHNT, CDR2 FRNRAP. The CDR3 protein is CASGPPRTGSNQPQHF. CDR3 nucleotide sequence: TGTGCTAGTGGTCCGCCCCGGACAGGCAGCAATCAGCCCCAGCATTTT.

The chain joins TRBV5-6 to TRBJ2-1, with 12 bases that match TRBD1. The CDR3 sequence is 16 residues long. The ends lost 6 bases at V and 8 bases at J; junction bases unmatched: 12. The germline CDR1 and CDR2 sequences are SGHDT and YYEEEE. Here the CDR3 DNA reads TGTGCCAGCACTTTGATATGGGACAGGGGGCGGGATGAGCAGTTCTTC. Its protein is CASTLIWDRGRDEQFF.

The CDR3: CASSPQGGIDTQYF. The CDR3 bases are TGTGCCAGCAGCCCACAGGGAGGAATAGATACGCAGTATTTT. The V gene is TRBV13, the J gene TRBJ2-3, with D perhaps being TRBD1 or TRBD2 (6 bases each). Deletions cut 5 bases from V and 5 bases from J, with 14 bases between. CDR1 PRHDT and CDR2 FYEKMQ come from the germline V gene (reference sequence). This CDR3 is 14 amino acids long.

This sequence joins TRBV9 and TRBJ1-3; D not resolved. The CDR3 consists of 12 residues. Germline values: CDR1 SGDLS, CDR2 YYNGEE. Trimming shortened V by 2 bases and J by 4 bases, and 4 bases separated the two germline ends. The CDR3 sequence: CASSVEGNTIYF. The CDR3 DNA reads TGTGCCAGCAGCGTGGAAGGAAACACCATATATTTT.

The V gene is TRBV18, the J gene TRBJ2-7, with D perhaps TRBD1 or TRBD2 (5 bases each). Trimming removed 6 bases at V and 4 bases at J, with 25 bases between. The CDR3 consists of 17 residues. The germline V gene encodes CDR1 KGHSH and CDR2 LQKENI. CDR3 residues: CASSSLPSGTGKYEQYF. CDR3 sequence (DNA): TGTGCCAGCTCTTCACTACCCTCCGGGACGGGAAAGTACGAGCAGTACTTC.

V gene TRBV27 combines with J gene TRBJ2-1; 8 nucleotides line up with TRBD1. Germline values: CDR1 MNHEY, CDR2 SMNVEV (reference sequence). There are 15 residues in the CDR3. V lost 4 bases, J lost 7 bases, and 9 bases stayed unmatched. CDR3 DNA: TGTGCCAGCAGTTCAGAGACAGGGGCATGGAATGAGCAGTTCTTC. Protein product: CASSSETGAWNEQFF.

The chain carries TRBV5-6 and TRBJ2-3; 12 positions match TRBD2. The junction had 8 bases not matched to a gene; V was cut back by 0 bases and J by 6 bases. The CDR3 runs 17 residues. Germline CDR1 SGHDT, CDR2 YYEEEE. This chain's CDR3 is CASSLAASGRAADTQYF. DNA for the CDR3: TGTGCCAGCAGCTTGGCCGCTAGCGGGAGGGCCGCGGATACGCAGTATTTT. The variable domain in full, with the rest retrieved from reference TRBV5-6 and TRBJ2-3, is DAGVTQSPTHLIKTRGQQVTLRCSPKSGHDTVSWYQQALGQGPQFIFQYYEEEERQRGNFPDRFSGHQFPNYSSELNVNALLLGDSALYLCASSLAASGRAADTQYFGPGTRLTVL.

This clone came up once. The rearrangement links TRBV23-1 to TRBJ2-1; tentatively, D is TRBD1 or TRBD2 (5 bases each). TRBV23-1 is sorted into the ORF group, with uncertain function. The CDR3 loop spans 16 amino acids. V lost 1 base and J 8 bases, leaving 18 bases between the germline ends. The CDR3 reads CASSQCRGRERHEQFF. CDR3 DNA: TGCGCCAGCAGTCAATGTCGCGGCAGGGAGCGGCATGAGCAGTTCTTC.

The V call is TRBV28, the J call TRBJ2-7, with D possibly TRBD2 on 5 matching bases. The V and J ends lost 5 bases and 7 bases respectively, with 9 bases between them. CDR1 MDHEN and CDR2 SYDVKM come from the germline V gene. This CDR3 comprises 11 residues. CDR3 protein: CASSTRGEQYF. DNA of the CDR3: TGTGCCAGCAGTACGAGAGGGGAGCAGTACTTC.

The chain combines TRBV6-5 with TRBJ2-1; weak D call: TRBD2 (6 bases). Trimming removed 8 bases at V and 7 bases at J, with 9 bases between. CDR3 size: 11 residues. The V gene's germline CDR1 is MNHEY and CDR2 SVGAGI. Written as DNA, the CDR3 is TGTGCCAGCGCTCGGGGGAATGAGCAGTTCTTC. Encoded protein: CASARGNEQFF.